The subject of this entry is one T cell receptor beta chain. These data belong to a study of early T cells in non-severe SARS-CoV-2 infection. V was trimmed by 5 bases and J by 5 bases, leaving 9 bases between them. The CDR3 spans 12 residues. As part of library construction, unique molecular identifiers were attached to individual cDNA molecules. TCRdb processed the 5' RACE reads anew with MiXCR; each CDR3 protein has one entry. The data show around 84,000 distinct CDR3 sequences, over 9.5% seen once. The sequences come from whole blood, collected at baseline. The TCR comes from an adult who was a healthcare worker with PCR-confirmed SARS-CoV-2 infection or an uninfected control (not recorded which). The chain joins TRBV12-3 or TRBV12-4 to TRBJ2-5; D is perhaps TRBD1 (5 bases). CDR3 loop: CASSLPGETQYF. The CDR3 DNA follows: TGTGCCAGCAGTCTACCAGGGGAGACCCAGTACTTC.